The TCR beta chain under discussion was sequenced for a study of cytomegalovirus exposure and HLA in healthy donors. Study-wide findings and caveats: In a later analysis, V- and J-gene trimming of beta chains associated with a DCLRE1C missense variant, replicated independently. Earlier findings revealed that most TCR beta V segments proved productive either about 87% or about 30% of the time. As immune exposure information, only CMV serostatus was available.

Researchers ran the PCR with 60 Vbeta and 13 Jbeta primers. TCRdb's table, derived via immunoSEQ multiplex PCR, lists solely in-frame clones and lacks some. The repertoire holds about 61,000 clones, roughly 90% seen once, with more than 1.3% in the top ten. Notes on this clone: What it recognizes is unknown.

The CDR3 is made up of 17 amino acids. CDR1 is SGHDT, CDR2 YYEEEE, per germline. The V and J ends lost 4 bases and 1 base, in that order; junction bases with no gene match: 10. The sample comprised PBMCs. The clonotype comes from a man aged 25-45 years in good health and CMV-seropositive. The chain has TRBV5-6 and TRBJ1-1; 10 nucleotides match TRBD1. The CDR3 is CASSIRDRGPSNTEAFF. The CDR3 DNA reads as TGTGCCAGCAGCATCCGGGACAGGGGACCCTCGAACACTGAAGCTTTCTTT. Filled out from reference TRBV5-6 and TRBJ1-1, the complete variable domain reads DAGVTQSPTHLIKTRGQQVTLRCSPKSGHDTVSWYQQALGQGPQFIFQYYEEEERQRGNFPDRFSGHQFPNYSSELNVNALLLGDSALYLCASSIRDRGPSNTEAFFGQGTRLTVV.